This T cell receptor beta chain was captured in a study of cytomegalovirus exposure and HLA in healthy donors. Study results and caveats: Indistinguishable V segments, including TRBV6-2 and TRBV6-3, were excluded. The study put about 180 TCR beta chains on its list as cytomegalovirus-associated. A later analysis linked a missense variant in DCLRE1C to the trimming of TCR beta V and J genes.

A word on this clone: What it binds is not known.

Germline CDR1 SEHNR, CDR2 FQNEAQ (reference sequence). The CDR3 sequence is 17 residues long. Trimming pared 6 bases from V and 5 bases from J, leaving 26 bases between. Samples came from healthy bone marrow donors. The PCR had 60 Vbeta and 13 Jbeta primers. Libraries were prepared by immunoSEQ multiplex PCR; TCRdb keeps only in-frame clonotypes and omits some of them. The sample includes more than 130,000 clones, about four fifths seen only once; the top ten take around 3.9%. The specimen sequenced was PBMCs. The TCR comes from a man in his forties in good health and CMV-seropositive. The chain carries TRBV7-9 and TRBJ2-7; D is possibly TRBD2 (6 bases). DNA of the CDR3: TGTGCCAGCAGTTCACCCTTGGGGGGAAGTGAAGGGCACGAGCAGTACTTC. The encoded protein is CASSSPLGGSEGHEQYF.